The clone carrying this T cell receptor (beta chain) was detected ten times or more. The sample is drawn from a study of T cells in Graves' hyperthyroidism and ophthalmopathy. TCR beta CDR3 regions were amplified from RNA transcripts. When the TCR CDR3 underwent first-round RT-PCR, the HTBI primer set was used. MiXCR, applied by TCRdb to the multiplex PCR reads, yields one record per CDR3 protein. In the table there are under 800,000 distinct CDR3 sequences, approximately 14% of which are singletons. V lost 10 bases to trimming and J lost 2 bases; unmatched junction nucleotides: 5. Germline CDR1 is ENHRY and CDR2 is SYGVKD. The CDR3 has 13 amino acids.

This chain joins TRBV10-3 and TRBJ2-5; 9 bases are shared with TRBD2. This clonotype was sampled from a woman in her late teens or twenties with Graves' hyperthyroidism. Sample: blood. The CDR3 is CATGTSRQETQYF. As DNA, the CDR3 is TGTGCCACAGGGACTAGCAGACAAGAGACCCAGTACTTC.